These 18 T cell receptor beta chains originate from one sample sequenced in a study of blood T cell repertoires in COVID-19. Repertoires were generated with immunoSEQ multiplex PCR, while TCRdb's copy carries only in-frame clones and drops some. The repertoire has 150,000 to 200,000 clones, about 81% of them found once; the top ten carry 10% to 15%. The sequenced sample consisted of peripheral blood. The receptor set was obtained from a woman older than 75 with COVID-19, enrolled during active disease.

The J gene is TRBJ2-3, the V gene TRBV28, with D possibly being TRBD2 (6 bases). V lost 5 bases and J lost 4, with 22 bases in between. The CDR3 consists of 17 residues. From germline, CDR1 is MDHEN and CDR2 SYDVKM. The CDR3 DNA sequence: TGTGCCAGCAGTACTATTAGCGGAGGGAGGTTATCAGATACGCAGTATTTT. This sequence encodes CASSTISGGRLSDTQYF.

This clone appeared once. The chain links TRBV7-9 to TRBJ2-2; maybe TRBD2 (5 bases). CDR3 length: 14 residues. Germline V gene data show CDR1 as SEHNR and CDR2 as FQNEAQ (reference sequence). Trimming cost V 5 bases and J 2 bases, with 9 bases left between them. Written as DNA, the CDR3 is TGTGCCAGCAGCCCCTCGGGAAACACCGGGGAGCTGTTTTTT. Residues: CASSPSGNTGELFF.

This clone came up a few times. The rearrangement links TRBV28 to TRBJ1-5, with a weak D call TRBD1 (6 bases). V was cut by 5 bases and J by 5 bases, with 19 bases left in between. Germline values: CDR1 MDHEN, CDR2 SYDVKM. The CDR3 totals 16 residues. This CDR3 reads CASSGLMYREYQPQHF. CDR3 nucleotide sequence: TGTGCCAGCAGTGGTCTAATGTACAGGGAGTATCAGCCCCAGCATTTT.

This CDR3 is CASSGGLAGGISYEQYF. CDR3 sequence (DNA): TGTGCCAGCAGTGGAGGACTAGCGGGGGGCATCTCCTACGAGCAGTACTTC. The chain employs TRBV2 and TRBJ2-7; 14 nucleotides align to TRBD2. In germline, CDR1 is SNHLY, CDR2 FYNNEI. This CDR3 has 17 amino acids. Trimming took 4 bases from V and 0 from J; bases not matched to a gene: 5. Full variable domain (rest looked up from reference TRBV2 and TRBJ2-7): EPEVTQTPSHQVTQMGQEVILRCVPISNHLYFYWYRQILGQKVEFLVSFYNNEISEKSEIFDDQFSVERPDGSNFTLKIRSTKLEDSAMYFCASSGGLAGGISYEQYFGPGTRLTVT.

The J gene is TRBJ2-5, the V gene TRBV2, with 8 bases matching TRBD2. V shed 5 bases and J 5 bases; nucleotides not matched to a gene: 7. Germline CDR1 SNHLY, CDR2 FYNNEI. This CDR3 is built from 14 residues. Here the CDR3 reads CASSFGLAWETQYF. In nucleotides, the CDR3 is TGTGCCAGCAGTTTCGGACTAGCCTGGGAGACCCAGTACTTC.

As regards this clone: Germline is not matched at one junction end, which may reflect a read error. This chain uses TRBV4-2 with TRBJ2-6; TRBD1 matches 8 bases. This CDR3 is 15 amino acids long. CDR1 LGHNA and CDR2 YNFKEQ come from the germline V gene. DNA for the CDR3: TGTGCCAGCGGCCAGGGGGCGGCTGGGGCCAACGTCCTGACTTTC. Translation gives CASGQGAAGANVLTF.

This clone was counted a few times. V is TRBV19 and J is TRBJ1-5; 9 nucleotides line up with TRBD1. Germline V gene sequence: CDR1 LNHDA, CDR2 SQIVND (reference sequence). The CDR3 runs 15 residues. The V and J ends lost 5 bases and 3 bases, in that order; junction bases with no gene match: 5. The CDR3 spells CASSARDRVNQPQHF. The CDR3 DNA reads as TGTGCCAGTAGTGCCCGGGACAGGGTCAATCAGCCCCAGCATTTT. Combining the CDR3 with reference TRBV19 and TRBJ1-5 gives the whole variable domain DGGITQSPKYLFRKEGQNVTLSCEQNLNHDAMYWYRQDPGQGLRLIYYSQIVNDFQKGDIAEGYSVSREKKESFPLTVTSAQKNPTAFYLCASSARDRVNQPQHFGDGTRLSIL.

CDR3 sequence reads: CASSMNTEAFF. The CDR3 DNA is TGTGCCAGCTCCATGAACACTGAAGCTTTCTTT. This chain connects TRBV18 to TRBJ1-1; D unclear. The CDR3 runs to 11 residues. Trimming left V 6 bases short and J 0 bases short, with 2 bases between. CDR1 and CDR2 from the germline V gene are KGHSH and LQKENI.

The CDR3 nucleotides read TGTGCCAGCCGACCTAGCGGGAGCACCCCCTACGAGCAGTACTTC. This sequence encodes CASRPSGSTPYEQYF. This rearrangement joins TRBV5-4 to TRBJ2-7, with 10 bases identical to TRBD2. The V and J ends lost 7 bases and 2 bases, in that order; junction bases with no gene match: 9. The CDR3 has 15 amino acids. Germline V CDR1 and CDR2: SGHNT, YYREEE (reference sequence).

V usage is TRBV5-4 and J usage is TRBJ2-3; perhaps TRBD2 as D (6 bases). Per the germline V gene, CDR1 is SGHNT and CDR2 is YYREEE (reference sequence). This CDR3 is 15 amino acids long. V was pared by 2 bases and J by 4 bases, with 14 bases between. CDR3 in amino acids: CASSFGLFPPDTQYF. DNA of the CDR3: TGTGCCAGCAGCTTTGGACTATTCCCCCCAGATACGCAGTATTTT.

This clone was picked up a small number of times. The chain has TRBV12-3 or TRBV12-4 and TRBJ2-7, with a tentative D call TRBD1 (5 bases). The CDR3 covers 13 residues. Trimming shortened V by 5 bases and J by 2 bases, and 10 bases separated the two germline ends. CDR3 DNA sequence: TGTGCCAGCAGTCCACTGGGGCCCTACGAGCAGTACTTC. Translation: CASSPLGPYEQYF.

The chain recombines TRBV2 with TRBJ1-5; D is unclear. The V and J ends lost 2 bases and 1 base respectively, with 9 bases between them. Germline assignment: CDR1 SNHLY and CDR2 FYNNEI. CDR3 length: 15 residues. This CDR3 is CASSETGFSNQPQHF. DNA of the CDR3: TGTGCCAGCAGTGAAACGGGGTTCAGCAATCAGCCCCAGCATTTT.

The chain joins TRBV19 to TRBJ1-1, with 8 bases fitting TRBD1. The V and J ends lost 10 bases and 0 bases, in that order; junction bases with no gene match: 4. The CDR3 is 13 residues long. From germline, CDR1 is LNHDA and CDR2 SQIVND (reference sequence). DNA of the CDR3: TGTGCCACAGACAGGGGCATGAACACTGAAGCTTTCTTT. It encodes CATDRGMNTEAFF.

The chain employs TRBV6-2 or TRBV6-3 and TRBJ2-7, with D uncertain. Germline V gene data show CDR1 as MNHEY and CDR2 as SVGEGT. V dropped 2 bases and J dropped 3 bases, with 20 bases sitting between them. The CDR3 loop spans 17 amino acids. The CDR3 region has the DNA TGTGCCAGCAGTTACCCCCGGTACGGCACTACTGACTACGAGCAGTACTTC. The encoded protein is CASSYPRYGTTDYEQYF.

The chain joins TRBV12-3 or TRBV12-4 to TRBJ1-2; 8 nucleotides align to TRBD1. This CDR3 spans 12 amino acids. The V and J ends lost 6 bases and 8 bases, in that order; junction bases with no gene match: 5. In nucleotides, the CDR3 is TGTGCCAGCAGATACAGGGGGAAGGGCTACACCTTC. It specifies CASRYRGKGYTF.

V and J are TRBV9 and TRBJ2-3; TRBD2 might be the D (6 bases). CDR1 is SGDLS and CDR2 is YYNGEE in the germline V gene. The CDR3 has 14 residues. Trimming cost V 2 bases and J 2 bases, with 9 bases left between them. The CDR3 reads CASSVASVTDTQYF. In DNA form, the CDR3 reads TGTGCCAGCAGCGTCGCTAGCGTCACAGATACGCAGTATTTT.

The chain links TRBV19 to TRBJ1-1; D is ambiguous. Germline loops: CDR1 LNHDA, CDR2 SQIVND (reference sequence). CDR3 length: 14 residues. The V gene lost 3 bases and the J gene lost 4 bases, with 12 bases spanning the gap. CDR3 DNA: TGTGCCAGTAGTATGAGCGGTGGAGGCACTGAAGCTTTCTTT. Its translation: CASSMSGGGTEAFF.

The rearrangement joins TRBV5-1 to TRBJ1-4; TRBD1 aligns across 9 bases. From germline, CDR1 is SGHRS and CDR2 YFSETQ. The CDR3 totals 15 residues. J gave up 8 bases and V 3 bases, and 8 bases lay outside the gene matches. The CDR3 protein is CASSSQGASGEKLFF. DNA for the CDR3: TGCGCCAGCAGCTCACAGGGGGCGAGTGGGGAAAAACTGTTTTTT.